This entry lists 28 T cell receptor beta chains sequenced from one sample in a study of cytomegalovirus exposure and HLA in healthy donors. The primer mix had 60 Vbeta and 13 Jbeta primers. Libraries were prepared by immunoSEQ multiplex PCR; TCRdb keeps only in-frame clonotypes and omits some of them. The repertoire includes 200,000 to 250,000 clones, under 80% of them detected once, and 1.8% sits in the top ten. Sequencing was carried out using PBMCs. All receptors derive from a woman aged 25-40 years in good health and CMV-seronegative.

CDR3 bases: TGTGCCAGCAGCTTAACCGGGACAGTTGGAAACACCATATATTTT. Protein sequence: CASSLTGTVGNTIYF. V and J are TRBV7-3 and TRBJ1-3, with 7 bases matching TRBD1. CDR3 length equals 15 residues. V shed 0 bases, J shed 3 bases, and the junction held 2 bases outside the gene matches. Germline V gene sequence: CDR1 SGHTA, CDR2 FQGTGA.

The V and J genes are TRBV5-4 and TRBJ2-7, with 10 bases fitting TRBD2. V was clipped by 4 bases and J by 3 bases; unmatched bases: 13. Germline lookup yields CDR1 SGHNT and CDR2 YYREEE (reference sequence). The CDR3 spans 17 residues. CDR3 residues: CASSRDGAGGFHYEQYF. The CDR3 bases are TGTGCCAGCAGCCGGGATGGAGCGGGAGGGTTTCACTACGAGCAGTACTTC.

CDR3 in DNA: TGTGCCAGCAGTTTATTCCGGCTAGCGGGGCCCGGGGAGACCCAGTACTTC. This gives the protein CASSLFRLAGPGETQYF. V and J are TRBV28 and TRBJ2-5; 9 bases match TRBD2. This CDR3 spans 17 amino acids. The V segment lost 1 base and the J segment 5 bases; nucleotides outside the gene matches: 11. Germline loops: CDR1 MDHEN, CDR2 SYDVKM. Filled out from reference TRBV28 and TRBJ2-5, the complete variable domain reads DVKVTQSSRYLVKRTGEKVFLECVQDMDHENMFWYRQDPGLGLRLIYFSYDVKMKEKGDIPEGYSVSREKKERFSLILESASTNQTSMYLCASSLFRLAGPGETQYFGPGTRLLVL.

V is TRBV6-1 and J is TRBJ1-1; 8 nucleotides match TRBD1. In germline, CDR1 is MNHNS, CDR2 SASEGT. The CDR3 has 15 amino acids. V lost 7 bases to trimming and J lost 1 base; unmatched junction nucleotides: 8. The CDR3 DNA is TGTGCCAGCAACCCGGGACAGGTATCGAACACTGAAGCTTTCTTT. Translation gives CASNPGQVSNTEAFF.

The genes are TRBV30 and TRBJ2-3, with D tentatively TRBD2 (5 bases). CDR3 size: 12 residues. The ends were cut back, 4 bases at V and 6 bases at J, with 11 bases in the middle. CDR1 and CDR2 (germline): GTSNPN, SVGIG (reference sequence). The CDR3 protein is CAWTSGSDTQYF. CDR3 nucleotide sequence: TGTGCCTGGACGTCGGGATCTGATACGCAGTATTTT.

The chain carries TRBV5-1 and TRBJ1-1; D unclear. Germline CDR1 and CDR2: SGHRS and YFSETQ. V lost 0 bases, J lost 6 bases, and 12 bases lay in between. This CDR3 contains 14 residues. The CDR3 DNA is TGCGCCAGCAGCTTGGACGCAGTGGCCTCTGAAGCTTTCTTT. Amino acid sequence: CASSLDAVASEAFF.

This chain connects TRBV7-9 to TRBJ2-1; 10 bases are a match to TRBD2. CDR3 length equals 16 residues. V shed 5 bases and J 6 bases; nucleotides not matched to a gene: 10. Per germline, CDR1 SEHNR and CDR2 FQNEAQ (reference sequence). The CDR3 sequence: CASSPPVAGGLNEQFF. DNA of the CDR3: TGTGCCAGCAGCCCCCCAGTAGCGGGGGGCCTCAATGAGCAGTTCTTC.

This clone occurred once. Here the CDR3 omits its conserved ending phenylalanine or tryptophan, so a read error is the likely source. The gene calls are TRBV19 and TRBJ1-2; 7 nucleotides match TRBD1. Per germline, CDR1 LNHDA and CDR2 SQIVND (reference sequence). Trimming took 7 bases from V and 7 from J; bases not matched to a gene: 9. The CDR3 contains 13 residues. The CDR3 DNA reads TGTGCCAGTAACCAACAGGGGCTGTTTGGCTACACCCTC. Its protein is CASNQQGLFGYTL.

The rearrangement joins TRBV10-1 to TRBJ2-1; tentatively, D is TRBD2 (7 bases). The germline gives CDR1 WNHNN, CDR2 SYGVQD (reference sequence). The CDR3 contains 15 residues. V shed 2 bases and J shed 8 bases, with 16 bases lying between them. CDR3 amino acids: CASSEGRGGPDEQFF. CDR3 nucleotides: TGCGCCAGCAGTGAGGGGAGGGGGGGGCCCGATGAGCAGTTCTTC.

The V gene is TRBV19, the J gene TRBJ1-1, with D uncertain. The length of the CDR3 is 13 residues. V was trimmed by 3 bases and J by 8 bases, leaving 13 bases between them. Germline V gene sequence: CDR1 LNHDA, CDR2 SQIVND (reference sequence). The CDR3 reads CASSINGRSEAFF. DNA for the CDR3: TGTGCCAGTAGTATTAACGGGAGATCCGAAGCTTTCTTT.

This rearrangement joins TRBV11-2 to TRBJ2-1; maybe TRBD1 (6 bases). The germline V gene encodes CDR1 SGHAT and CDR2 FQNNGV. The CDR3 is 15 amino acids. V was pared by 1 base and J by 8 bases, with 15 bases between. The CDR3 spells CASSLASTGQDEQFF. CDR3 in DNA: TGTGCCAGCAGCTTAGCGAGCACAGGGCAGGATGAGCAGTTCTTC.

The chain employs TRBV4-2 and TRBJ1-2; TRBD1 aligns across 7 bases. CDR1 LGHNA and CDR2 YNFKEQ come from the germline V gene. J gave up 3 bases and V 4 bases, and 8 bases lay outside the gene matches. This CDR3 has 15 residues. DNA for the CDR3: TGTGCCAGCAGCCGCCTGGGACAGACGGACTATGGCTACACCTTC. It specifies CASSRLGQTDYGYTF.

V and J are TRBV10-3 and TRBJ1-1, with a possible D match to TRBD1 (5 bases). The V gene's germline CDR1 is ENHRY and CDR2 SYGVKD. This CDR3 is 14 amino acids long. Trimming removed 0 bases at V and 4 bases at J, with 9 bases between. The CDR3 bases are TGTGCCATCAGTGAGTCGGGGGGGGTCACTGAAGCTTTCTTT. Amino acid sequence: CAISESGGVTEAFF.

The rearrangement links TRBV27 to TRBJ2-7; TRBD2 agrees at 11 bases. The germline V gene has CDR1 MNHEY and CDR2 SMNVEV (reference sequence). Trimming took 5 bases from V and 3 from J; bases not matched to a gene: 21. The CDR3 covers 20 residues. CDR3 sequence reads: CASSTIPGRNPGTSGYEQYF. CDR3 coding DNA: TGTGCCAGCAGTACCATCCCGGGACGTAACCCCGGGACTAGCGGCTACGAGCAGTACTTC.

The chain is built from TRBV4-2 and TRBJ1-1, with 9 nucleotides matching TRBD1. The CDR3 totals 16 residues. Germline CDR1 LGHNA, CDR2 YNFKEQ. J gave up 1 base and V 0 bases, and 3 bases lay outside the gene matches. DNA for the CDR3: TGTGCCAGCAGCCAAGATCCGGGACAGGGGAACACTGAAGCTTTCTTT. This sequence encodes CASSQDPGQGNTEAFF.

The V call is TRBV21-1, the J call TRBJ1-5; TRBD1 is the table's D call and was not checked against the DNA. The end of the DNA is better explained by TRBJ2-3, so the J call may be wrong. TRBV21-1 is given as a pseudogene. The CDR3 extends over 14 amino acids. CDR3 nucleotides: TGTGCCAGCAGCGGACGTAGGTCGGGACAGCCCCAGTATTTT. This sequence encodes CASSGRRSGQPQYF.

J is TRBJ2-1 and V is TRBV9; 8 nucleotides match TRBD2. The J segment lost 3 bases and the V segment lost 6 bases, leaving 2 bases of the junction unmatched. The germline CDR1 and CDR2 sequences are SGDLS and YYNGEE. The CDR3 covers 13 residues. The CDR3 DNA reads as TGTGCCAGCAAGCGGGAGAACTACAATGAGCAGTTCTTC. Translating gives CASKRENYNEQFF.

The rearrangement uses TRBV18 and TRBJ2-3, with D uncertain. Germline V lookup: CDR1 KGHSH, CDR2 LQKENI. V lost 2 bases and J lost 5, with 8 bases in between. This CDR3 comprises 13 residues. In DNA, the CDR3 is TGTGCCAGCTCACCAGGGCATGGAGATACGCAGTATTTT. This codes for CASSPGHGDTQYF.

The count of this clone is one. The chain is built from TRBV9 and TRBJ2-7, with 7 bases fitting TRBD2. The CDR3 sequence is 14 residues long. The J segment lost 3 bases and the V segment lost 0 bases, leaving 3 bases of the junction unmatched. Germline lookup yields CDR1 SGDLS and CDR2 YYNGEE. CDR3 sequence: CASSVAASGYEQYF. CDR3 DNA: TGTGCCAGCAGCGTAGCTGCTAGCGGCTACGAGCAGTACTTC.

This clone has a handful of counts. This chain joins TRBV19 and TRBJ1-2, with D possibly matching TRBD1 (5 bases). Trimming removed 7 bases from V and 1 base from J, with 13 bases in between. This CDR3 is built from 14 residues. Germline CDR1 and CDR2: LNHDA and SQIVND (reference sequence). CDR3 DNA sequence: TGTGCCAGTAACGTGGGGGGAATTAACTATGGCTACACCTTC. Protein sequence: CASNVGGINYGYTF.

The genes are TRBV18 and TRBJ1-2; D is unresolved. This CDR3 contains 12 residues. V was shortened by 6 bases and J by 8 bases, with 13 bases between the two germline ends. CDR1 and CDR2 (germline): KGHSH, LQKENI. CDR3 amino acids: CASSTPGGGYTF. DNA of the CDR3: TGTGCCAGCTCTACCCCCGGAGGCGGCTACACCTTC. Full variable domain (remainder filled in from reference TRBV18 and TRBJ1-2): NAGVMQNPRHLVRRRGQEARLRCSPMKGHSHVYWYRQLPEEGLKFMVYLQKENIIDESGMPKERFSAEFPKEGPSILRIQQVVRGDSAAYFCASSTPGGGYTFGSGTRLTVV.

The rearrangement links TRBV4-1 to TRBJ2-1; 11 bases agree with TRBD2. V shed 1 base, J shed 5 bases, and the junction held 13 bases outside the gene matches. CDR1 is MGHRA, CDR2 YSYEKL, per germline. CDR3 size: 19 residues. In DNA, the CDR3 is TGCGCCAGCAGCCAAGGGGGCCTAGCGGGGGGAGGGGAGAACAATGAGCAGTTCTTC. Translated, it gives CASSQGGLAGGGENNEQFF.

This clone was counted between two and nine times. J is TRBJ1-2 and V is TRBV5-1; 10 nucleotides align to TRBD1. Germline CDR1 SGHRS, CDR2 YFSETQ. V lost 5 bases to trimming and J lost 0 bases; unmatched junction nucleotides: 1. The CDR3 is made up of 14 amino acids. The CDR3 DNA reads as TGCGCCAGCAGGACAGGGGGCTCTAACTATGGCTACACCTTC. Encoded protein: CASRTGGSNYGYTF.

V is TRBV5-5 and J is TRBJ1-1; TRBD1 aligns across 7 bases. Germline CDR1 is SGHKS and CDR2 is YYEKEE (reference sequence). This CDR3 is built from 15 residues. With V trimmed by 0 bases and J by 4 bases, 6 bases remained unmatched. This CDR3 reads CASSLAPTGTTEAFF. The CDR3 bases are TGTGCCAGCAGCTTGGCCCCGACAGGGACCACTGAAGCTTTCTTT.

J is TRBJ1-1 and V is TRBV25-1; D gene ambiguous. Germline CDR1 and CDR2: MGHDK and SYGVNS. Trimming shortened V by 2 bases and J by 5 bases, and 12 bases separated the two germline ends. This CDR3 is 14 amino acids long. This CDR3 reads CASSEGEGWTEAFF. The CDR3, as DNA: TGTGCCAGCAGTGAAGGTGAGGGATGGACTGAAGCTTTCTTT.

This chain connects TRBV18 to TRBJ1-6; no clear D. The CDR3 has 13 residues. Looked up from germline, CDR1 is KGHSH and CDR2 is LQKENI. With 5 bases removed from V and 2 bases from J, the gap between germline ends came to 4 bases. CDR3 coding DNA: TGTGCCAGCTCAAGCCCCTATAATTCACCCCTCCACTTT. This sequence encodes CASSSPYNSPLHF.

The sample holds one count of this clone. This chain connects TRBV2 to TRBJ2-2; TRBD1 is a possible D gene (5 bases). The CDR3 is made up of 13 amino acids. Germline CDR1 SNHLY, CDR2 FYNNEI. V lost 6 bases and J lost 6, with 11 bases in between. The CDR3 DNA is TGTGCCAGCAGGGAAATCAGGGCCGGGGAGCTGTTTTTT. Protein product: CASREIRAGELFF.

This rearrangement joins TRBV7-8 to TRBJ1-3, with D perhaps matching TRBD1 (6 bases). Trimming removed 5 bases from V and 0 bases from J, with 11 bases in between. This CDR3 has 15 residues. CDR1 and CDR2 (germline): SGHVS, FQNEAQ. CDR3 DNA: TGTGCCAGCAGCCAACAGGGTATCTCTGGAAACACCATATATTTT. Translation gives CASSQQGISGNTIYF. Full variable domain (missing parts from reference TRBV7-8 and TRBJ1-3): GAGVSQSPRYKVAKRGQDVALRCDPISGHVSLFWYQQALGQGPEFLTYFQNEAQLDKSGLPSDRFFAERPEGSVSTLKIQRTQQEDSAVYLCASSQQGISGNTIYFGEGSWLTVV.